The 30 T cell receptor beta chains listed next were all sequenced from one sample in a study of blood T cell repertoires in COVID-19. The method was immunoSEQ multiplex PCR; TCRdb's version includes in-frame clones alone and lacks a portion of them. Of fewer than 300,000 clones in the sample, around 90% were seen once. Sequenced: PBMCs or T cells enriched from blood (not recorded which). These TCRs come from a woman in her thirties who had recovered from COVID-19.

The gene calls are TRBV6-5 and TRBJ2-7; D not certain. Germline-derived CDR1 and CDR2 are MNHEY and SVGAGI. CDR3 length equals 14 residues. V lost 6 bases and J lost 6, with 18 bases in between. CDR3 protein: CASSPTTLSVEQYF. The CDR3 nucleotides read TGTGCCAGCAGCCCCACTACCTTGTCTGTCGAGCAGTACTTC.

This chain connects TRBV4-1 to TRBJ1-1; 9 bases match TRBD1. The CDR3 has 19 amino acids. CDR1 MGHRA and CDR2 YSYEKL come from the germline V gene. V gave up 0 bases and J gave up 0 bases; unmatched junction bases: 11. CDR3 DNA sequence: TGCGCCAGCAGCCAAGAGGGACAGGGAGGAGGGTTCATGAACACTGAAGCTTTCTTT. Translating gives CASSQEGQGGGFMNTEAFF.

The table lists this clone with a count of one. CDR3 region: CATHPATGNNRGHQPQHF. In DNA form, the CDR3 reads TGTGCCACCCACCCCGCGACAGGGAACAACCGAGGACATCAGCCCCAGCATTTT. The V gene is TRBV28, the J gene TRBJ1-5; the match to TRBD1 covers 7 bases. From germline, CDR1 is MDHEN and CDR2 SYDVKM. CDR3 length: 18 residues. V lost 10 bases and J lost 5; bases outside the gene matches: 23.

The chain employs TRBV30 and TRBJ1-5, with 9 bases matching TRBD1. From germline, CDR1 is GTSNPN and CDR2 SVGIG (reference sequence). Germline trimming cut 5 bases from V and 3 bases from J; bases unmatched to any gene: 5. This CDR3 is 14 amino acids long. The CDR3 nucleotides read TGTGCCTGGGGACAGGGGTCCTACAATCAGCCCCAGCATTTT. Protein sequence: CAWGQGSYNQPQHF.

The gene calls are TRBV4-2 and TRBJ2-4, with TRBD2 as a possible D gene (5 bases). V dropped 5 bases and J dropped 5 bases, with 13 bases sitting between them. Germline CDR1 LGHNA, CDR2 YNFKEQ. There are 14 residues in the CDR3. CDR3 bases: TGTGCCAGCAGCGAAGGGAGAGGTCAAAACATTCAGTACTTC. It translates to CASSEGRGQNIQYF.

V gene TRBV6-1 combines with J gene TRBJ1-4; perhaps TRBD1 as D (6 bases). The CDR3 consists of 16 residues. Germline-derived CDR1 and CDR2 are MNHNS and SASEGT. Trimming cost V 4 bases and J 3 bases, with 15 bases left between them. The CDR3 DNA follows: TGTGCCAGCAGTGCCCCAATAGGGGGTTCTAATGAAAAACTGTTTTTT. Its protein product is CASSAPIGGSNEKLFF.

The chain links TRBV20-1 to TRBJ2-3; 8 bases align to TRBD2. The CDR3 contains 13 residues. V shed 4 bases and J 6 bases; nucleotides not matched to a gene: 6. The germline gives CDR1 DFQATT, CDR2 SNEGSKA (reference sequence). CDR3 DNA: TGCAGTGCTATTGAGCTAGCGGGCGATACGCAGTATTTT. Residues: CSAIELAGDTQYF.

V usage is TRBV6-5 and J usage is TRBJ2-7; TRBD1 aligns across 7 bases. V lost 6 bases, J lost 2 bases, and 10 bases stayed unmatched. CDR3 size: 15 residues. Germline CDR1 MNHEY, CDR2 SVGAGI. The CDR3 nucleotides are TGTGCCAGCAGGCCTTCATGGGGACAGACCTACGAGCAGTACTTC. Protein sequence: CASRPSWGQTYEQYF.

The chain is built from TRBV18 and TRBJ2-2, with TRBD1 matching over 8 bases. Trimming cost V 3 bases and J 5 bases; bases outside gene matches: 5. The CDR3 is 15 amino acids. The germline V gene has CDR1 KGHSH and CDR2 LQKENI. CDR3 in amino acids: CASSPGTGETGELFF. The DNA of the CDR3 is TGTGCCAGCTCACCCGGGACAGGTGAAACCGGGGAGCTGTTTTTT.

CDR3 in DNA: TGTGCCAGCAGTGAAGGGCTAGGGGACAATGAGCAGTTCTTC. This gives the protein CASSEGLGDNEQFF. The rearrangement joins TRBV2 to TRBJ2-1; TRBD1 is a possible D gene (5 bases). The germline gives CDR1 SNHLY, CDR2 FYNNEI. The CDR3 sequence is 14 residues long. V was pared by 1 base and J by 5 bases, with 9 bases between.

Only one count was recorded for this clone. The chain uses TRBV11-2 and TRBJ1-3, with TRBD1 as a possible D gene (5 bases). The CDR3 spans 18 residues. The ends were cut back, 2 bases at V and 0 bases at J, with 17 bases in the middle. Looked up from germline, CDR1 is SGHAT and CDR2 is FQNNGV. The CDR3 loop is CASSLRTDSLYSGNTIYF. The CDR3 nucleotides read TGTGCCAGCAGCTTACGCACCGACAGCCTATACTCTGGAAACACCATATATTTT.

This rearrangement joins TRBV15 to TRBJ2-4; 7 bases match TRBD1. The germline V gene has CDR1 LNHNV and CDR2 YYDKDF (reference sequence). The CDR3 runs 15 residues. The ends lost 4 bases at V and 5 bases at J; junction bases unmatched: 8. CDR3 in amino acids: CATSTDRAQQNIQYF. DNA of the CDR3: TGTGCCACCAGCACCGACAGGGCGCAACAAAACATTCAGTACTTC. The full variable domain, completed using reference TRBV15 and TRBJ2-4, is DAMVIQNPRYQVTQFGKPVTLSCSQTLNHNVMYWYQQKSSQAPKLLFHYYDKDFNNEADTPDNFQSRRPNTSFCFLDIRSPGLGDTAMYLCATSTDRAQQNIQYFGAGTRLSVL.

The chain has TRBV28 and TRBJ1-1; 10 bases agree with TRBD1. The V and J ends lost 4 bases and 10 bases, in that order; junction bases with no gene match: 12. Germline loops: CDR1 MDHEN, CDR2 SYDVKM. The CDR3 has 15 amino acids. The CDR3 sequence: CASSSPGQGTHIAFF. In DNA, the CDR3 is TGTGCCAGCAGTTCCCCGGGACAGGGGACCCATATAGCTTTCTTT.

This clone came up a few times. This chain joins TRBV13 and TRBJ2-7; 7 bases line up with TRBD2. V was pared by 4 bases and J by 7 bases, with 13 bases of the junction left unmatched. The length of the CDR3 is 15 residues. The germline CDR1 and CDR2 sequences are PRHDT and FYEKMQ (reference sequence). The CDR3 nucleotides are TGTGCCAGCAGCTCGGGGAGTGGGAGGGCCGGGGAGCAGTACTTC. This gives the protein CASSSGSGRAGEQYF.

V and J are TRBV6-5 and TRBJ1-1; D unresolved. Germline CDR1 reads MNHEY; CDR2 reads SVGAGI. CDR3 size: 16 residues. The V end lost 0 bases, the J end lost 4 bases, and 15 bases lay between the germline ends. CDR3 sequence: CASSYSGVRLITEAFF. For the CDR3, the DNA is TGTGCCAGCAGTTACTCGGGCGTTAGGCTAATCACTGAAGCTTTCTTT.

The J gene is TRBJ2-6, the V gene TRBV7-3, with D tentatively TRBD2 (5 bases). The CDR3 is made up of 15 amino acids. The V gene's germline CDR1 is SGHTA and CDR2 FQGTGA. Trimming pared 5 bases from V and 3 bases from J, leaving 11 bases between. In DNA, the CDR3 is TGTGCCAGCAGCCACGGGGTAGGTGGGGCCAACGTCCTGACTTTC. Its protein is CASSHGVGGANVLTF.

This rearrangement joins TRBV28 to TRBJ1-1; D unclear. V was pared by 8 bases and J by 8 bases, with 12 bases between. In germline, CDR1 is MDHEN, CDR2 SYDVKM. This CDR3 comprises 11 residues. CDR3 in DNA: TGTGCCAGCCTCGCGGTCCGGGAAGCTTTCTTT. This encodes CASLAVREAFF.

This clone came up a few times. DNA for the CDR3: TGTGCCAGCAGCAGTACCCCAGGGATCGTGAACACTGAAGCTTTCTTT. This translates into CASSSTPGIVNTEAFF. The chain has TRBV5-4 and TRBJ1-1; possibly TRBD1 for D (5 bases). Trimming left V 4 bases short and J 0 bases short, with 16 bases between. Germline V lookup: CDR1 SGHNT, CDR2 YYREEE (reference sequence). The CDR3 spans 16 residues.

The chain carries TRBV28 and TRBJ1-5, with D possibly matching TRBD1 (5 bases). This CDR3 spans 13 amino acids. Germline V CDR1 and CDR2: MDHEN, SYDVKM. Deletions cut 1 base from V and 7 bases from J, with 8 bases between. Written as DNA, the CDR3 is TGTGCCAGCAGTTTATTGGGACTGCAGCCCCAGCATTTT. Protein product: CASSLLGLQPQHF.

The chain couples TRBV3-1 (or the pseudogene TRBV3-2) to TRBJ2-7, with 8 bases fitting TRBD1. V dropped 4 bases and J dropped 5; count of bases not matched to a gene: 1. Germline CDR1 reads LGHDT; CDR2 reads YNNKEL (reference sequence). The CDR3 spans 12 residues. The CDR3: CASSRTGNEQYF. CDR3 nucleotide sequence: TGTGCCAGCAGCCGGACAGGGAACGAGCAGTACTTC.

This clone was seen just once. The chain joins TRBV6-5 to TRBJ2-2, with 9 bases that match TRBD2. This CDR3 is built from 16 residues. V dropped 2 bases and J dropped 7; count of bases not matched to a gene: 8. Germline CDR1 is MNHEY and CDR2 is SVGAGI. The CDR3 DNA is TGTGCCAGCAGTTACGACGGACTAGCGAGGAGCGGGGAGCTGTTTTTT. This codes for CASSYDGLARSGELFF.

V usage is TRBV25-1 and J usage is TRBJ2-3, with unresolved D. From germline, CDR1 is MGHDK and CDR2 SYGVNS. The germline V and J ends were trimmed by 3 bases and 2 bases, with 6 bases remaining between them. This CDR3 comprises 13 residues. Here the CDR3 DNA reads TGTGCCAGCAGTGATATCTCCACAGATACGCAGTATTTT. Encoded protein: CASSDISTDTQYF.

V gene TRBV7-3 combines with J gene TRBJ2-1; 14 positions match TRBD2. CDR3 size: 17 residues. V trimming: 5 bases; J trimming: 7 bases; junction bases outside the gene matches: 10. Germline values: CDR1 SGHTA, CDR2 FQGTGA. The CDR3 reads CASSQPGLAGERNEQFF. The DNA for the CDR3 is TGTGCCAGCAGCCAACCGGGACTAGCGGGAGAGCGGAATGAGCAGTTCTTC.

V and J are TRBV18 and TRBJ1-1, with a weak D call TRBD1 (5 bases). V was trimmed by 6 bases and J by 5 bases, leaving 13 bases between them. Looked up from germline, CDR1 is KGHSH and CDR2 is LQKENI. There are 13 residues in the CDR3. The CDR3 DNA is TGTGCCAGCTCGCCCAGGGTTTCTACTGAAGCTTTCTTT. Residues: CASSPRVSTEAFF.

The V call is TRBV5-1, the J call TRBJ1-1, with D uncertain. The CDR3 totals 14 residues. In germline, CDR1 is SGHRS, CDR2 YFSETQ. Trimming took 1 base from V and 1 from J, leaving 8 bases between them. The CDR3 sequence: CASSLITANTEAFF. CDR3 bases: TGCGCCAGCAGCTTGATTACAGCGAACACTGAAGCTTTCTTT.

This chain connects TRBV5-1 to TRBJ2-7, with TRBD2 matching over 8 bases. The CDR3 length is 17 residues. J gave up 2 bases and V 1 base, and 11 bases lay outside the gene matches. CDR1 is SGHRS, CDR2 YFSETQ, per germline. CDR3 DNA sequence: TGCGCCAGCAGCTTGTCGTCGACTAGCGCTATACCCTACGAGCAGTACTTC. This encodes CASSLSSTSAIPYEQYF.

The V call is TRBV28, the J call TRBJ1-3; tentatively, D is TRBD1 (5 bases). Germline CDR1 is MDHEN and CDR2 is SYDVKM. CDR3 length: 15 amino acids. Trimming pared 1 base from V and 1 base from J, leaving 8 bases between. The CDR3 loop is CASSLYRRSGNTIYF. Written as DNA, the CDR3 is TGTGCCAGCAGTTTATACAGGCGGTCTGGAAACACCATATATTTT. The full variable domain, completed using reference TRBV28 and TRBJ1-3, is DVKVTQSSRYLVKRTGEKVFLECVQDMDHENMFWYRQDPGLGLRLIYFSYDVKMKEKGDIPEGYSVSREKKERFSLILESASTNQTSMYLCASSLYRRSGNTIYFGEGSWLTVV.

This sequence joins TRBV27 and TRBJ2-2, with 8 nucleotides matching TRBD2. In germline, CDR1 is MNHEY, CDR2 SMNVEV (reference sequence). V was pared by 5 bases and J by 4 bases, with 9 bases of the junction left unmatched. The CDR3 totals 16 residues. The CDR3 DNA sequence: TGTGCCAGCAGTAATCCCGGGACTAGTTTCACCGGGGAGCTGTTTTTT. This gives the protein CASSNPGTSFTGELFF.

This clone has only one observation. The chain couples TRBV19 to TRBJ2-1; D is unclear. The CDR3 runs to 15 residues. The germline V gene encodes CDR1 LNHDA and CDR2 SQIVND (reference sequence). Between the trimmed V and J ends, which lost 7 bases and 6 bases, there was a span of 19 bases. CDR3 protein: CASTPDPRNFNEQFF. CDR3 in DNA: TGTGCCAGTACCCCAGACCCGAGGAATTTCAATGAGCAGTTCTTC.

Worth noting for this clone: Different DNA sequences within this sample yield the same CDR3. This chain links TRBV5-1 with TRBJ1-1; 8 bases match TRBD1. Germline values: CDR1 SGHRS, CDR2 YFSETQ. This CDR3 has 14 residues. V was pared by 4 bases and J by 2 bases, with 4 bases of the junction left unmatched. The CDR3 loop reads CASSRGQGNTEAFF. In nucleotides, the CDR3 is TGCGCCAGCAGCAGAGGACAGGGCAACACTGAAGCTTTCTTT.